The 32 T cell receptor beta chains given below trace back to one sample, sequenced in a study of CD8+ T cells in alopecia areata. Reverse transcribed after extraction, RNA yielded cDNA as the sequencing template. The protocol was immunoSEQ multiplex PCR, while the TCRdb copy is restricted to in-frame clones and leaves out a portion. The table includes more than 150,000 clones, 50% to 60% detected once. The sample was CD4+ T cells sorted from blood, taken at week 0. The receptors derive from a human donor with alopecia areata.

This chain connects TRBV7-2 to TRBJ1-1; D not resolved. The germline CDR1 and CDR2 sequences are SGHTA and FQGNSA. Trimming removed 5 bases at V and 0 bases at J, with 7 bases between. The CDR3 loop spans 13 amino acids. CDR3 DNA sequence: TGTGCCAGCAGCCACGGCCTGAACACTGAAGCTTTCTTT. Amino acid sequence: CASSHGLNTEAFF.

This rearrangement joins TRBV25-1 to TRBJ1-5; D not resolved. The CDR3 sequence is 14 residues long. V lost 6 bases and J 9 bases, leaving 18 bases between the germline ends. Germline V lookup: CDR1 MGHDK, CDR2 SYGVNS. CDR3 region: CASSEAGRDLPQHF. The CDR3 DNA reads TGTGCCAGCAGCGAGGCGGGGAGGGATCTGCCCCAGCATTTT.

This chain uses TRBV5-1 with TRBJ2-7, with D unresolved. V was trimmed by 0 bases and J by 2 bases, leaving 6 bases between them. The CDR3 runs to 13 residues. Germline V CDR1 and CDR2: SGHRS, YFSETQ. CDR3 sequence reads: CASSLDGAYEQYF. In nucleotides, the CDR3 is TGCGCCAGCAGCTTGGACGGCGCCTACGAGCAGTACTTC. The variable domain in full, with the rest retrieved from reference TRBV5-1 and TRBJ2-7, is KAGVTQTPRYLIKTRGQQVTLSCSPISGHRSVSWYQQTPGQGLQFLFEYFSETQRNKGNFPGRFSGRQFSNSRSEMNVSTLELGDSALYLCASSLDGAYEQYFGPGTRLTVT.

The V and J genes are TRBV5-1 and TRBJ2-7, with D possibly being TRBD1 (6 bases). V dropped 0 bases and J dropped 0 bases, with 10 bases sitting between them. The CDR3 contains 15 residues. Germline CDR1 SGHRS, CDR2 YFSETQ. The CDR3 DNA sequence: TGCGCCAGCAGCTTGGTACAGGGCCTCTCCTACGAGCAGTACTTC. It codes for CASSLVQGLSYEQYF. Full variable domain (outside the CDR3, taken from reference TRBV5-1 and TRBJ2-7): KAGVTQTPRYLIKTRGQQVTLSCSPISGHRSVSWYQQTPGQGLQFLFEYFSETQRNKGNFPGRFSGRQFSNSRSEMNVSTLELGDSALYLCASSLVQGLSYEQYFGPGTRLTVT.

This clone came up once. The chain carries TRBV7-9 and TRBJ2-1; D is unresolved. Germline V CDR1 and CDR2: SEHNR, FQNEAQ (reference sequence). With 1 base removed from V and 10 bases from J, the gap between germline ends came to 11 bases. This CDR3 is 13 amino acids long. The CDR3 here is CASSLEARIEQFF. The CDR3 bases are TGTGCCAGCAGCTTAGAAGCTAGAATAGAGCAGTTCTTC.

In this sample, this clone turned up a few times. The rearrangement joins TRBV25-1 to TRBJ2-5; 10 bases agree with TRBD2. With 4 bases clipped from V and 0 bases from J, the junction kept 11 bases outside the gene matches. CDR1 is MGHDK, CDR2 SYGVNS, per germline. The length of the CDR3 is 18 residues. The CDR3 loop is CASSGSSGGAMYQETQYF. The DNA of the CDR3 is TGTGCCAGCAGTGGGTCCAGCGGGGGGGCTATGTACCAAGAGACCCAGTACTTC.

The table lists this clone with a count of one. The rearrangement uses TRBV4-2 and TRBJ1-1; TRBD1 might be the D (6 bases). CDR1 is LGHNA, CDR2 YNFKEQ, per germline. The V end lost 4 bases, the J end lost 1 base, and 10 bases lay between the germline ends. CDR3 length equals 14 residues. This chain's CDR3 is CASSPWTENTEAFF. CDR3 coding DNA: TGTGCCAGCAGCCCGTGGACAGAGAACACTGAAGCTTTCTTT.

This clone was picked up a small number of times. The chain joins TRBV2 to TRBJ2-1; D is possibly TRBD1 (5 bases). Germline V CDR1 and CDR2: SNHLY, FYNNEI. This CDR3 contains 16 residues. With 0 bases removed from V and 5 bases from J, the gap between germline ends came to 14 bases. CDR3 DNA sequence: TGTGCCAGCAGTGAAGCGCAGCAGCCAGGGAACAATGAGCAGTTCTTC. Translated: CASSEAQQPGNNEQFF.

The chain uses TRBV18 and TRBJ2-3; 11 bases agree with TRBD1. The germline gives CDR1 KGHSH, CDR2 LQKENI. Trimming cost V 6 bases and J 5 bases; bases outside gene matches: 7. The CDR3 is 15 residues long. The CDR3 region has the DNA TGTGCCAGCTCTCCTTGGACAGGGGGCAAAGATACGCAGTATTTT. The encoded protein is CASSPWTGGKDTQYF.

V usage is TRBV29-1 and J usage is TRBJ2-7; TRBD2 is a possible D gene (6 bases). This CDR3 has 15 residues. Trimming left V 0 bases short and J 3 bases short, with 15 bases between. The germline V gene encodes CDR1 SQVTM and CDR2 ANQGSEA. CDR3 sequence reads: CSVEEGDFWGYEQYF. DNA of the CDR3: TGCAGCGTTGAAGAGGGGGACTTCTGGGGCTACGAGCAGTACTTC.

V gene TRBV5-1 combines with J gene TRBJ2-3; no definite D call. The CDR3 runs to 14 residues. V dropped 1 base and J dropped 1 base, with 7 bases sitting between them. Germline assignment: CDR1 SGHRS and CDR2 YFSETQ. In nucleotides, the CDR3 is TGCGCCAGCAGCTTGACAATAGGCACAGATACGCAGTATTTT. This sequence encodes CASSLTIGTDTQYF.

This clone has a handful of counts. This sample includes further DNA sequences coding for the same CDR3. The gene calls are TRBV5-1 and TRBJ2-7; perhaps TRBD1 as D (6 bases). CDR3 length: 12 amino acids. V lost 5 bases, J lost 4 bases, and 10 bases lay in between. CDR1 SGHRS and CDR2 YFSETQ come from the germline V gene. CDR3: CASREQGYEQYF. Written as DNA, the CDR3 is TGCGCCAGCAGAGAACAGGGATACGAGCAGTACTTC.

This chain links TRBV10-3 with TRBJ2-7; D is ambiguous. Trimming cost V 0 bases and J 3 bases, with 6 bases left between them. The germline gives CDR1 ENHRY, CDR2 SYGVKD. The CDR3 consists of 13 residues. For the CDR3, the DNA is TGTGCCATCAGTGAGTCGATCGACTACGAGCAGTACTTC. It is translated as CAISESIDYEQYF.

This chain uses TRBV6-6 with TRBJ1-2; possibly TRBD1 for D (5 bases). Trimming shortened V by 6 bases and J by 5 bases, and 10 bases separated the two germline ends. The CDR3 totals 12 residues. Germline V gene data show CDR1 as MNHNY and CDR2 as SVGAGI (reference sequence). The CDR3 here is CASSPTVYGYTF. The CDR3 DNA sequence: TGTGCCAGCAGCCCGACAGTTTATGGCTACACCTTC.

This clone appeared a few times. This chain links TRBV29-1 with TRBJ2-3, with D tentatively TRBD2 (5 bases). The ends were cut back, 1 base at V and 2 bases at J, with 22 bases in the middle. Germline CDR1 is SQVTM and CDR2 is ANQGSEA. This CDR3 has 18 residues. In DNA, the CDR3 is TGCAGCGTTGAAGGAGGGATATATCTTCCAATACCCACAGATACGCAGTATTTT. This encodes CSVEGGIYLPIPTDTQYF.

This chain connects TRBV7-2 to TRBJ1-2; a weak D match, TRBD1 (6 bases). The V gene lost 5 bases and the J gene lost 3 bases, with 10 bases spanning the gap. The CDR3 spans 13 residues. Germline CDR1 reads SGHTA; CDR2 reads FQGNSA. CDR3 loop: CASSQTGYYGYTF. CDR3 nucleotide sequence: TGTGCCAGCAGCCAGACAGGATACTATGGCTACACCTTC.

The chain couples TRBV12-5 to TRBJ2-7, with unresolved D. Per germline, CDR1 LGHNT and CDR2 FRNRAP. The V end lost 1 base, the J end lost 2 bases, and 6 bases lay between the germline ends. This CDR3 has 13 amino acids. CDR3 nucleotide sequence: TGTGCTAGTGGTTTGGGGTTTACCTACGAGCAGTACTTC. Protein product: CASGLGFTYEQYF.

This clone was counted a few times. The genes are TRBV29-1 and TRBJ2-3; no reliable D call. Trimming took 4 bases from V and 2 from J, leaving 10 bases between them. From germline, CDR1 is SQVTM and CDR2 ANQGSEA. This CDR3 has 13 residues. The CDR3: CSVARPHTDTQYF. The DNA of the CDR3 is TGCAGCGTTGCTAGACCGCACACAGATACGCAGTATTTT.

The chain joins TRBV11-1 to TRBJ1-6; the D gene is possibly TRBD1 (5 bases). The CDR3 runs to 14 residues. Trimming cost V 3 bases and J 10 bases, with 13 bases left between them. Germline values: CDR1 SGHAT, CDR2 FQDESV (reference sequence). This chain's CDR3 is CASSFGTGGSPLHF. The CDR3 coding sequence is TGTGCCAGCAGCTTCGGGACGGGAGGATCACCCCTCCACTTT.

This clone was recorded a few times. This chain's CDR3 is CASSYRGQSTDTQYF. CDR3 nucleotide sequence: TGTGCCAGCAGTTATAGAGGCCAAAGCACAGATACGCAGTATTTT. V usage is TRBV6-5 and J usage is TRBJ2-3; D is ambiguous. The CDR3 has 15 residues. Trimming took off 3 bases at V and 0 bases at J, with 10 bases between the two ends. The germline gives CDR1 MNHEY, CDR2 SVGAGI.

This chain joins TRBV29-1 and TRBJ2-1; 7 nucleotides line up with TRBD2. J gave up 5 bases and V 6 bases, and 10 bases lay outside the gene matches. CDR3 size: 14 residues. CDR1 and CDR2 (germline): SQVTM, ANQGSEA. CDR3 protein: CSVAGLLYNNEQFF. Written as DNA, the CDR3 is TGCAGCGTAGCGGGACTCCTTTACAACAATGAGCAGTTCTTC.

V usage is TRBV7-2 and J usage is TRBJ1-1; D is ambiguous. V was cut by 5 bases and J by 1 base, with 11 bases left in between. CDR3 size: 14 residues. Germline loops: CDR1 SGHTA, CDR2 FQGNSA. In nucleotides, the CDR3 is TGTGCCAGCAGCACCTCCGAGGGGAACACTGAAGCTTTCTTT. Protein product: CASSTSEGNTEAFF.

This clone appeared a few times. The rearrangement uses TRBV30 and TRBJ2-1, with TRBD1 identical over 9 bases. This CDR3 is 14 amino acids long. Trimming at V came to 5 bases and at J to 2 bases, leaving 4 bases not matched to a gene. Germline V gives CDR1 GTSNPN, CDR2 SVGIG (reference sequence). The chain's CDR3 is CAWDRDRAYNEQFF. CDR3 nucleotides: TGTGCCTGGGACCGGGACAGGGCCTACAATGAGCAGTTCTTC.

This clone occurred a few times. This chain joins TRBV29-1 and TRBJ2-3; 7 positions match TRBD1. The J segment lost 1 base and the V segment lost 6 bases, leaving 10 bases of the junction unmatched. The germline gives CDR1 SQVTM, CDR2 ANQGSEA. CDR3 length: 15 amino acids. The DNA of the CDR3 is TGCAGCGTCTGGGGGACAGTCAGGGGCACAGATACGCAGTATTTT. The encoded protein is CSVWGTVRGTDTQYF.

The chain combines TRBV10-3 with TRBJ2-1; D is tentatively TRBD1 or TRBD2 (5 bases each). The ends were cut back, 0 bases at V and 5 bases at J, with 14 bases in the middle. This CDR3 spans 16 amino acids. From germline, CDR1 is ENHRY and CDR2 SYGVKD. CDR3 sequence (DNA): TGTGCCATCAGTGAGTCGCTAGGGGAGACTCACAATGAGCAGTTCTTC. It codes for CAISESLGETHNEQFF.

The chain is built from TRBV5-1 and TRBJ2-1; 8 bases align to TRBD2. Germline values: CDR1 SGHRS, CDR2 YFSETQ. The CDR3 consists of 16 residues. The junction had 11 bases not matched to a gene; V was cut back by 4 bases and J by 5 bases. CDR3 in DNA: TGCGCCAGCAGCCCTGGAAATAGCGGGGCCCACAATGAGCAGTTCTTC. It encodes CASSPGNSGAHNEQFF.

This clone has a handful of counts. The V call is TRBV25-1, the J call TRBJ1-4; D possibly corresponds to TRBD1 (5 bases). V was shortened by 5 bases and J by 5 bases, with 18 bases between the two germline ends. Germline values: CDR1 MGHDK, CDR2 SYGVNS. The CDR3 covers 16 residues. Written as DNA, the CDR3 is TGTGCCAGCAGTTACCCCGGAGGGACGGAGAATGAAAAACTGTTTTTT. Translation: CASSYPGGTENEKLFF.

This chain uses TRBV18 with TRBJ2-3; TRBD1 matches at 7 bases. The germline V gene has CDR1 KGHSH and CDR2 LQKENI. J lost 5 bases, V lost 2 bases, and 4 bases had no gene match. The CDR3 length is 14 residues. CDR3 in DNA: TGTGCCAGCTCACCAAGGGGGCCTGAAGATACGCAGTATTTT. Its translation is CASSPRGPEDTQYF.

The chain links TRBV10-2 to TRBJ2-1, with 9 positions matching TRBD2. The length of the CDR3 is 14 residues. Germline assignment: CDR1 WSHSY and CDR2 SAAADI. Trimming removed 7 bases from V and 5 bases from J; junction bases left unmatched: 6. DNA for the CDR3: TGCGCCAGCACCCGTAGCGGGGGAAACAATGAGCAGTTCTTC. This gives the protein CASTRSGGNNEQFF.

This clone has only a few counts. Other DNA sequences in this sample translate to the same CDR3. The rearrangement links TRBV29-1 to TRBJ2-7; 12 nucleotides line up with TRBD1. This CDR3 is 13 amino acids long. Germline assignment: CDR1 SQVTM and CDR2 ANQGSEA. V trimming: 5 bases; J trimming: 7 bases; junction bases outside the gene matches: 6. This chain's CDR3 is CSVSGQGAREQYF. The DNA of the CDR3 is TGCAGCGTTTCGGGACAGGGGGCAAGGGAGCAGTACTTC.

The chain's CDR3 is CAWSGGQDGYTF. CDR3 DNA sequence: TGTGCCTGGAGTGGGGGACAGGATGGCTACACCTTC. The chain recombines TRBV30 with TRBJ1-2; 8 bases line up with TRBD1. CDR1 is GTSNPN, CDR2 SVGIG, per germline (reference sequence). The V gene end was trimmed by 1 base and the J gene end by 6 bases; junction bases not matched to a gene: 1. The CDR3 runs 12 residues.

This clone was recorded a few times. The rearrangement links TRBV29-1 to TRBJ1-1; 10 bases match TRBD1. J lost 4 bases, V lost 7 bases, and 9 bases had no gene match. Germline V CDR1 and CDR2: SQVTM, ANQGSEA. The CDR3 consists of 14 residues. For the CDR3, the DNA is TGCAGCGCCTCGACAGGGGGCAGGAGCACTGAAGCTTTCTTT. It yields the protein CSASTGGRSTEAFF.